This TCR beta chain was sequenced during a study of T cells in Graves' hyperthyroidism and ophthalmopathy. The diagnostic basis comprised clinical symptoms, serum thyroxine and TRAb, thyroid ultrasound and orbital computed tomography. A note on this clonotype: Antigen unknown.

Germline-derived CDR1 and CDR2 are SGHRS and YFSETQ. The CDR3 loop spans 16 amino acids. V gave up 0 bases and J gave up 8 bases; unmatched junction bases: 8. It was RNA transcripts that yielded the amplified TCR beta CDR3 regions. TCR CDR3 underwent first-round RT-PCR with the HTBI primer set. TCRdb called the multiplex PCR reads again in MiXCR, with one record for every CDR3 protein. Of about 640,000 distinct CDR3 sequences in the sample, about 45% were seen once. Study conclusions and caveats: A 13 V-J signature model discriminated ophthalmopathy versus stable hyperthyroidism. Most thyroid clonotypes that were expanded above 0.001 also turned up in blood.

Sequencing was performed on peripheral blood or thyroid tissue (not recorded which). This sequence originates from an adult man with Graves' disease, either hyperthyroidism or ophthalmopathy (not recorded which). This chain links TRBV5-1 with TRBJ1-6; 7 bases are shared with TRBD1. The CDR3 region is CASSLVIAGGHSPLHF. The DNA of the CDR3 is TGCGCCAGCAGCTTGGTAATAGCAGGGGGACATTCACCCCTCCACTTT.